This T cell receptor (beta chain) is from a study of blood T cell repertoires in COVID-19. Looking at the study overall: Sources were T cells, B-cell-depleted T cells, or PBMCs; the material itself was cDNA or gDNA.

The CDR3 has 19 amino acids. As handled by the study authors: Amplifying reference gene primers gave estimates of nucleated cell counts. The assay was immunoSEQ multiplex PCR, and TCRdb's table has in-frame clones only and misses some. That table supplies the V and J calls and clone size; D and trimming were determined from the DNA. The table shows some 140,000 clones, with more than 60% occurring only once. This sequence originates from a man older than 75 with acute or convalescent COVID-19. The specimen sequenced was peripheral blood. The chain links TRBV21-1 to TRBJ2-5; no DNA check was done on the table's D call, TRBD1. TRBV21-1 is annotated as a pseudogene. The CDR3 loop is CASSKVDSTRLREQETQYF. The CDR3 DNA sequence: TGTGCCAGCAGCAAGGTAGACAGTACCCGGTTGCGAGAACAAGAGACCCAGTACTTC.